The clone carrying this T cell receptor beta chain appeared a few times. What it binds is not known. The sample belongs to a study of T-cell memory formation after mild COVID-19. V shed 2 bases and J shed 2 bases, with 10 bases lying between them. The germline CDR1 and CDR2 sequences are MNHEY and SMNVEV (reference sequence). The CDR3 sequence is 14 residues long. Findings and caveats of the study: CD4+ contracting clones were found mainly in CM and EM, and CD8+ ones in EMRA. Some SARS-CoV-2-responding clones were already detected in memory before infection.

5'RACE primed from the constant segment yielded TCR alpha and TCR beta cDNA libraries bearing sample barcodes and UMIs. In TCRdb, the 5' RACE reads were re-called with MiXCR into one record per CDR3 protein. The sample contains roughly 620,000 distinct CDR3 sequences, 18% of which appear only once. The V and J genes are TRBV27 and TRBJ2-7, with a tentative D call TRBD1 (6 bases). The specimen was PBMCs or a T cell subset sorted from them (not recorded which). The TCR comes from an adult woman who had mild COVID-19 (a few samples of this study predate the infection). Cell type and time point are not known. CDR3 in amino acids: CASSLPDSTYEQYF. The CDR3, as DNA: TGTGCCAGCAGTTTACCGGACAGTACCTACGAGCAGTACTTC.